The clone carrying this T cell receptor (beta chain) was observed a single time. What it binds is not known. This CDR3 spans 17 amino acids. With 9 bases removed from V and 2 bases from J, the gap between germline ends came to 24 bases. Germline lookup yields CDR1 SGHTA and CDR2 FQGNSA. These data originate in a study of blood T cell dynamics during melanoma immunotherapy. Overall study context: Standard first-line treatment here was pembrolizumab or nivolumab plus ipilimumab in metastatic melanoma. Findings and caveats of the study: At W3, later disease-control patients showed bifurcated PBMC repertoire changes, unlike progressors.

Time point in this sample: week 3, after first cycle of checkpoint inhibitor. Disease control meant complete response, partial response or stable disease at 12 weeks. Method: immunoSEQ multiplex PCR; TCRdb's copy keeps in-frame clones and lacks some. The sample consists of 25,000 to 35,000 clones, approximately 83% of them appearing once. This TCR was sampled from a human donor with melanoma. This chain links TRBV7-2 with TRBJ2-3; D is possibly TRBD2 (7 bases). This specimen was blood, taken from a patient treated with checkpoint blockade. CDR3 bases: TGTGCCAGTAGGACGGGGGGCCCTCTCATAGACACAGATACGCAGTATTTT. Its translation: CASRTGGPLIDTDTQYF.